Below are 23 T cell receptor beta chains sequenced from a single sample in a study of cytomegalovirus exposure and HLA in healthy donors. PCR was performed using 60 Vbeta and 13 Jbeta primers. The data were produced by immunoSEQ multiplex PCR, yet TCRdb's version contains in-frame clones alone and is incomplete. The sample has about 160,000 clones, roughly four fifths seen once. Sequencing input: PBMCs. The receptor source for this set is a male donor in good health and CMV-seropositive.

The CDR3 reads CASRPGLAGYEQYF. CDR3 bases: TGTGCCAGTAGACCGGGACTAGCGGGGTACGAGCAGTACTTC. The chain is built from TRBV2 and TRBJ2-7; TRBD2 aligns across 13 bases. Germline loops: CDR1 SNHLY, CDR2 FYNNEI. The V and J ends lost 9 bases and 4 bases, in that order; junction bases with no gene match: 6. The CDR3 totals 14 residues.

CDR3 DNA sequence: TGTGCCAGCAGCGTAGCGTCGCAGGGGGATGCCTACGAGCAGTACTTC. As protein: CASSVASQGDAYEQYF. The chain has TRBV9 and TRBJ2-7; 7 bases fit TRBD1. The germline CDR1 and CDR2 sequences are SGDLS and YYNGEE. J gave up 2 bases and V 0 bases, and 8 bases lay outside the gene matches. The CDR3 is 16 residues long.

This chain connects TRBV5-6 to TRBJ2-3, with a possible D match to TRBD2 (6 bases). CDR1 SGHDT and CDR2 YYEEEE come from the germline V gene. V lost 5 bases, J lost 1 base, and 11 bases lay in between. The CDR3 contains 14 residues. The CDR3 nucleotides are TGTGCCAGCAGTAGTAAGCGGGGCACAGATACGCAGTATTTT. The encoded protein is CASSSKRGTDTQYF. The variable domain in full, with the rest retrieved from reference TRBV5-6 and TRBJ2-3, is DAGVTQSPTHLIKTRGQQVTLRCSPKSGHDTVSWYQQALGQGPQFIFQYYEEEERQRGNFPDRFSGHQFPNYSSELNVNALLLGDSALYLCASSSKRGTDTQYFGPGTRLTVL.

The genes are TRBV19 and TRBJ1-5; 10 nucleotides line up with TRBD1. Trimming at V came to 10 bases and at J to 2 bases, leaving 14 bases not matched to a gene. This CDR3 comprises 17 residues. Germline CDR1 and CDR2: LNHDA and SQIVND (reference sequence). The CDR3 sequence: CATQRGQGSRGNQPQHF. The CDR3, as DNA: TGTGCCACACAACGGGGACAGGGGAGTAGGGGCAATCAGCCCCAGCATTTT. The full variable domain, completed using reference TRBV19 and TRBJ1-5, is DGGITQSPKYLFRKEGQNVTLSCEQNLNHDAMYWYRQDPGQGLRLIYYSQIVNDFQKGDIAEGYSVSREKKESFPLTVTSAQKNPTAFYLCATQRGQGSRGNQPQHFGDGTRLSIL.

The chain employs TRBV7-2 and TRBJ1-3; D unclear. Germline CDR1 is SGHTA and CDR2 is FQGNSA. This CDR3 has 15 amino acids. The germline V and J ends were trimmed by 1 base and 2 bases, with 9 bases remaining between them. CDR3 sequence (DNA): TGTGCCAGCAGCTTAGGTGGGCAGCCTGGAAACACCATATATTTT. The encoded protein is CASSLGGQPGNTIYF.

This sequence joins TRBV5-4 and TRBJ1-1, with D maybe TRBD1 (6 bases). The CDR3 spans 12 residues. Germline CDR1 and CDR2: SGHNT and YYREEE (reference sequence). Trimming shortened V by 2 bases and J by 5 bases, and 7 bases separated the two germline ends. CDR3 bases: TGTGCCAGCAGCTTCAGGGGTACTGAAGCTTTCTTT. It yields the protein CASSFRGTEAFF.

The rearrangement uses TRBV6-5 and TRBJ1-5, with TRBD1 identical over 8 bases. After removal of 2 bases from V and 0 bases from J, the junction contained 3 bases not matched to a gene. Germline loops: CDR1 MNHEY, CDR2 SVGAGI. This CDR3 has 16 amino acids. Here the CDR3 reads CASSYKTGDSNQPQHF. CDR3 DNA sequence: TGTGCCAGCAGTTACAAGACAGGGGATAGCAATCAGCCCCAGCATTTT.

The chain is built from TRBV5-1 and TRBJ1-2; 10 bases are shared with TRBD1. Per the germline V gene, CDR1 is SGHRS and CDR2 is YFSETQ. The CDR3 runs to 16 residues. Trimming took 0 bases from V and 3 from J; bases not matched to a gene: 5. The CDR3 sequence is CASSLALGTGDYGYTF. CDR3 nucleotides: TGCGCCAGCAGCTTGGCACTTGGGACAGGGGACTATGGCTACACCTTC. Full variable domain (outside the CDR3, taken from reference TRBV5-1 and TRBJ1-2): KAGVTQTPRYLIKTRGQQVTLSCSPISGHRSVSWYQQTPGQGLQFLFEYFSETQRNKGNFPGRFSGRQFSNSRSEMNVSTLELGDSALYLCASSLALGTGDYGYTFGSGTRLTVV.

The J gene is TRBJ1-1, the V gene TRBV5-4; D is uncertain. The CDR3 runs 14 residues. Per the germline V gene, CDR1 is SGHNT and CDR2 is YYREEE (reference sequence). Deletions cut 4 bases from V and 3 bases from J, with 13 bases between. Written as DNA, the CDR3 is TGTGCCAGCAGCCCGGGAGGCCCGGACACTGAAGCTTTCTTT. Encoded protein: CASSPGGPDTEAFF.

The chain employs TRBV6-5 and TRBJ1-5; D ambiguous. Trimming took off 5 bases at V and 8 bases at J, with 16 bases between the two ends. The CDR3 totals 14 residues. In germline, CDR1 is MNHEY, CDR2 SVGAGI. The CDR3 loop is CASSRGLPREPQHF. The CDR3, as DNA: TGTGCCAGCAGTCGCGGGCTACCGAGGGAGCCCCAGCATTTT.

This chain joins TRBV19 and TRBJ2-2; TRBD2 might be the D (6 bases). V lost 9 bases and J lost 4, with 9 bases in between. The CDR3 covers 12 residues. Germline V gene lookup returns CDR1 LNHDA and CDR2 SQIVND (reference sequence). Written as DNA, the CDR3 is TGTGCCAGCCCTAGCGCCACCGGGGAGCTGTTTTTT. Encoded protein: CASPSATGELFF. Using reference TRBV19 and TRBJ2-2 for the parts outside the CDR3, the full variable domain is DGGITQSPKYLFRKEGQNVTLSCEQNLNHDAMYWYRQDPGQGLRLIYYSQIVNDFQKGDIAEGYSVSREKKESFPLTVTSAQKNPTAFYLCASPSATGELFFGEGSRLTVL.

CDR3 amino acids: CASSLALASGRTGELFF. The CDR3 DNA is TGTGCCAGCAGCTTAGCTTTGGCTAGCGGGAGAACCGGGGAGCTGTTTTTT. The genes are TRBV7-2 and TRBJ2-2; TRBD2 matches 10 bases. Germline CDR1 is SGHTA and CDR2 is FQGNSA. There are 17 residues in the CDR3. Trimming cost V 0 bases and J 5 bases; bases outside gene matches: 6.

The chain couples TRBV30 to TRBJ1-1; D call uncertain. The CDR3 totals 17 residues. Germline lookup yields CDR1 GTSNPN and CDR2 SVGIG (reference sequence). V was clipped by 0 bases and J by 4 bases, with 21 bases between them. The CDR3 sequence: CAWSVSIAPSTRTEAFF. The CDR3 DNA is TGTGCCTGGAGTGTAAGTATAGCTCCCTCAACTCGCACTGAAGCTTTCTTT.

The J gene is TRBJ2-4, the V gene TRBV6-5; 9 bases map to TRBD2. V shed 6 bases and J 10 bases; nucleotides not matched to a gene: 13. The CDR3 has 15 amino acids. Germline V CDR1 and CDR2: MNHEY, SVGAGI. CDR3 loop: CASSPLPAGGLIQYF. The CDR3 DNA is TGTGCCAGCAGCCCTCTCCCAGCGGGAGGTCTGATTCAGTACTTC.

The chain recombines TRBV27 with TRBJ2-1, with 8 bases lining up with TRBD2. V lost 2 bases and J lost 8; bases outside the gene matches: 5. Germline-derived CDR1 and CDR2 are MNHEY and SMNVEV (reference sequence). The CDR3 runs to 14 residues. CDR3 DNA sequence: TGTGCCAGCAGTTTAGACGGGAGGGTCGATGAGCAGTTCTTC. The encoded protein is CASSLDGRVDEQFF.

The V call is TRBV18, the J call TRBJ1-2; D unclear. The CDR3 has 14 amino acids. Trimming removed 0 bases from V and 6 bases from J, with 11 bases in between. Looked up from germline, CDR1 is KGHSH and CDR2 is LQKENI. The CDR3, as DNA: TGTGCCAGCTCACCACCGTCGACAAATGATGGCTACACCTTC. Its translation: CASSPPSTNDGYTF.

This sequence joins TRBV5-5 and TRBJ2-2; possibly TRBD2 for D (5 bases). Per germline, CDR1 SGHKS and CDR2 YYEKEE (reference sequence). The CDR3 runs to 15 residues. The V end was cut by 0 bases, the J end by 4 bases, with 10 bases between. CDR3 region: CASSLVLGSTGELFF. The CDR3 region has the DNA TGTGCCAGCAGCTTGGTACTGGGGAGCACCGGGGAGCTGTTTTTT.

This chain connects TRBV5-5 to TRBJ2-6; D might be TRBD2 (6 bases). Germline loops: CDR1 SGHKS, CDR2 YYEKEE (reference sequence). V was cut by 4 bases and J by 0 bases, with 17 bases left in between. This CDR3 region has 18 residues. CDR3 region: CASSLNPGLNSGANVLTF. The DNA of the CDR3 is TGTGCCAGCAGCCTGAATCCGGGACTGAACTCTGGGGCCAACGTCCTGACTTTC.

The chain combines TRBV7-2 with TRBJ2-1; D gene unclear. Trimming removed 1 base at V and 4 bases at J, with 8 bases between. Germline CDR1 and CDR2: SGHTA and FQGNSA. The CDR3 totals 14 residues. The CDR3 nucleotides read TGTGCCAGCAGCTTAGAAGAGGCATACAATGAGCAGTTCTTC. It translates to CASSLEEAYNEQFF.

The rearrangement joins TRBV4-1 to TRBJ1-1; TRBD1 matches at 7 bases. The CDR3 loop spans 14 amino acids. Trimming took 4 bases from V and 1 from J; bases not matched to a gene: 3. The germline V gene has CDR1 MGHRA and CDR2 YSYEKL. CDR3: CASSRRQGNTEAFF. For the CDR3, the DNA is TGCGCCAGCAGCCGCAGACAGGGGAACACTGAAGCTTTCTTT.

This chain uses TRBV7-6 with TRBJ2-3; D perhaps matches TRBD2 (6 bases). CDR1 and CDR2 from the germline V gene are SGHVS and FNYEAQ. The CDR3 runs 20 residues. V was cut by 1 base and J by 2 bases, with 25 bases left in between. DNA of the CDR3: TGTGCCAGCAGCTTAGGACCCCTCCGACGGGGGATTGGGGTCACAGATACGCAGTATTTT. Translated, it gives CASSLGPLRRGIGVTDTQYF.

This chain uses TRBV9 with TRBJ2-2; 10 bases fit TRBD2. CDR1 is SGDLS, CDR2 YYNGEE, per germline. The CDR3 totals 16 residues. Trimming at V came to 2 bases and at J to 7 bases, leaving 8 bases not matched to a gene. This CDR3 is CASSVQAGGPGGELFF. CDR3 DNA: TGTGCCAGCAGCGTCCAAGCGGGAGGGCCCGGCGGGGAGCTGTTTTTT.

The chain employs TRBV15 and TRBJ2-5; 9 nucleotides match TRBD2. The CDR3 has 17 residues. Germline values: CDR1 LNHNV, CDR2 YYDKDF (reference sequence). Unmatched junction bases numbered 15, after V lost 5 bases and J lost 5 bases. The CDR3 loop reads CATSPRGGRAFGETQYF. The CDR3 nucleotides read TGTGCCACCAGCCCACGGGGCGGGAGGGCCTTTGGGGAGACCCAGTACTTC.